This T cell receptor beta chain derives from a study of blood T cell repertoires in COVID-19. This clone was seen only a few times. V lost 7 bases, J lost 1 base, and 7 bases lay in between. Germline values: CDR1 MDHEN, CDR2 SYDVKM. The CDR3 spans 13 residues. TCRdb's copy holds only in-frame clones and misses some; the assay was immunoSEQ multiplex PCR. The data contain 250,000 to 300,000 clones, 70% to 90% of them seen just once; the ten biggest clones take up more than 4.5%. Sequencing input: peripheral blood. The sequence derives from a man aged 50 to 59 with active or convalescent COVID-19. The V call is TRBV28, the J call TRBJ2-2; D gene unclear. The CDR3 region is CASNSRNTGELFF. CDR3 DNA: TGTGCCAGCAACTCACGGAACACCGGGGAGCTGTTTTTT. The full variable domain, with the rest looked up from reference TRBV28 and TRBJ2-2, is DVKVTQSSRYLVKRTGEKVFLECVQDMDHENMFWYRQDPGLGLRLIYFSYDVKMKEKGDIPEGYSVSREKKERFSLILESASTNQTSMYLCASNSRNTGELFFGEGSRLTVL.